This T cell receptor (beta chain) was found in a study of blood T cell repertoires in COVID-19. Study at large: The United States, Italy and Spain were the sources of the acute and convalescent COVID-19 samples. T cells, B-cell-depleted T cells, or PBMCs supplied cDNA or gDNA.

CDR1 MDHEN and CDR2 SYDVKM come from the germline V gene. The CDR3 contains 16 residues. The V and J ends lost 7 bases and 5 bases, in that order; junction bases with no gene match: 12. Seattle participants joined during active infection and were tracked over time. Authors' processing steps: From reference gene primer amplification, estimates of nucleated cell counts were derived. TCRdb keeps only in-frame clones here, not all; method: immunoSEQ multiplex PCR. That table supplies the V and J calls and clone size; D and trimming were determined from the DNA. The data contain over 100,000 clones, around 88% of them seen just once; the ten biggest clones take up approximately 4.3%.

The J gene is TRBJ1-2, the V gene TRBV28, with 11 bases aligning to TRBD1. The sequence was obtained from a man between 60 and 70 years old with COVID-19, enrolled during active disease. Source material: peripheral blood. The CDR3: CASTTPPGQGGYGYTF. The CDR3 DNA reads TGTGCCAGCACTACTCCTCCGGGACAGGGGGGATATGGCTACACCTTC.